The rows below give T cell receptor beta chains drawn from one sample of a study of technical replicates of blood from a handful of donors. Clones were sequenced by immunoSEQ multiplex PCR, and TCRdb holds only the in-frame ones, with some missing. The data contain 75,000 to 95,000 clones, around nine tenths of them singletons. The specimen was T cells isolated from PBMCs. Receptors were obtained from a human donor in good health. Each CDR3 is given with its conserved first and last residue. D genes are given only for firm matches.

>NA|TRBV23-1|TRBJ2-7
CASSQSYYEQYF
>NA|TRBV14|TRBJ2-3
CASSQALHANTDTQYF
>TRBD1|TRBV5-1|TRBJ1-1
CASYQGVNTEAFF
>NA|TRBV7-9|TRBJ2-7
CASSPYPTEQYF
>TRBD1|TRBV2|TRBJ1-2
CASRADREAGYTF
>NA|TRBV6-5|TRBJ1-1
CASSYSTPGTEAFF
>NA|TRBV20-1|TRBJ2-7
CSARRAYEQYF
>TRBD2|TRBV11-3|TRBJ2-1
CASSQLAGGLGNEQFF
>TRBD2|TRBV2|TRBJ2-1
CAFSSGFYNEQFF
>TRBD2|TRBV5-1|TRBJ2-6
CASSFTSGTPGANVLTF
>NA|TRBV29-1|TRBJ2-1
CSGAENEQFF
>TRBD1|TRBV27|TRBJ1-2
CASRTFRDRNYGYTF
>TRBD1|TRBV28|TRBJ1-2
CASSSPGQGVDYGYTF
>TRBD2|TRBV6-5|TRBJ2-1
CASSLVLASYNEQFF
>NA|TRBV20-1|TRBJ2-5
CSSSRETQYF
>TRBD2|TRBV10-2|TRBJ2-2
CASSLAGGLGGELFF
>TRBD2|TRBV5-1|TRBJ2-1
CASSPLSGGDEQFF
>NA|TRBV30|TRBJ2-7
CAWSVSYEQYF
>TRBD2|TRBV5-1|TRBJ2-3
CASSASGLAGMGDTQYF
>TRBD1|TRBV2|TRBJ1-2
CASSDVGQDYGYTF
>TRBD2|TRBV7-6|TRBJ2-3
CASSLTGLATDTQYF
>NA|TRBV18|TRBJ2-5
CASSTTGGQETQYF
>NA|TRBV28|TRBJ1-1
CASSFHRTTEAFF
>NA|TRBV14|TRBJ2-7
CASSQGPTVTHF
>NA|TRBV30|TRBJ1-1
CAWNEGRSTEAFF
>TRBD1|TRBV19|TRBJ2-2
CASSLYGTESSGELFF
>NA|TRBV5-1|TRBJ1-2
CASSLNEDYGYTF
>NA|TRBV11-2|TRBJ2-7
CASSSSGLADYEQYF
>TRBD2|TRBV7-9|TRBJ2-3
CASSRAGGASDTQYF
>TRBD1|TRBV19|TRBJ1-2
CASSSGTGFDGYTF
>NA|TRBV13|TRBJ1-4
CASSLLQVIEKLFF
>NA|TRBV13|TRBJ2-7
CASSLGASIYEQYF
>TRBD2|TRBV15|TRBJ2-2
CATSRDLREGTGELFF
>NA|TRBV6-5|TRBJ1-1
CASSRGWNTEAFF
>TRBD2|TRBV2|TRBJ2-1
CASTGLAGANNEQFF
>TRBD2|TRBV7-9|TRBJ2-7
CASSLFGGEGDEQYF
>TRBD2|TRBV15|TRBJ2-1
CATSRGLAGRYNEQFF
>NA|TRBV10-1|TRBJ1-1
CASSATLGDLTEAFF
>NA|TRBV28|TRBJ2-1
CASSLVGPRATHNEQFF
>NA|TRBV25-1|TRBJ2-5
CASSSQGKRETQYF
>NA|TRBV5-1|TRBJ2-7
CASHDRNSLYEQYF
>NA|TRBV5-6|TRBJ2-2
CASSHTRGDPGELFF
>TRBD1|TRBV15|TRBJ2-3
CATSRDRVSTDTQYF